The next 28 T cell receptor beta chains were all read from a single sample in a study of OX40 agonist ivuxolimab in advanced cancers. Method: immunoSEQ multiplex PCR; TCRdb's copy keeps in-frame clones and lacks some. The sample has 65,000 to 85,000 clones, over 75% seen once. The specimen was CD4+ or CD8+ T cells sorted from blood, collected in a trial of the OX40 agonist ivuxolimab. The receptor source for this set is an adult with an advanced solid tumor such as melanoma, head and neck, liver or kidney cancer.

CDR3 in DNA: TGTGCCAGCAGCTTAGACCCGGTCTACGAGCAGTACTTC. It yields the protein CASSLDPVYEQYF. This chain joins TRBV7-6 and TRBJ2-7; D is unresolved. Trimming stripped 1 base from V and 3 bases from J, with 7 bases between. This CDR3 has 13 residues. The germline gives CDR1 SGHVS, CDR2 FNYEAQ.

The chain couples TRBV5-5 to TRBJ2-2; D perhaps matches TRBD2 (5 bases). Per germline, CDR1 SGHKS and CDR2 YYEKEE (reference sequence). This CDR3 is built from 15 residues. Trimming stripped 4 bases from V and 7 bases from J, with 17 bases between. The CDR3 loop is CASSHRRSADGELFF. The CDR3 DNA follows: TGTGCCAGCAGCCACCGGAGGTCGGCCGACGGGGAGCTGTTTTTT.

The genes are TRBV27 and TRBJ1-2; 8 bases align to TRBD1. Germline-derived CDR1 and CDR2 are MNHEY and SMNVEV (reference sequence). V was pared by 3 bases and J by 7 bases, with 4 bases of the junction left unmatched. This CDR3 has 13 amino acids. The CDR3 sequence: CASSLWTGSGYTF. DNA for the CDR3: TGTGCCAGCAGTTTGTGGACAGGGTCTGGCTACACCTTC.

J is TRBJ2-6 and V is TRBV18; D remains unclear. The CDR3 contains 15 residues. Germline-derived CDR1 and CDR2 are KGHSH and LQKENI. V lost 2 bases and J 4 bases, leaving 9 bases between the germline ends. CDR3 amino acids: CASSPSQRGANVLTF. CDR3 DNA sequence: TGTGCCAGCTCACCAAGTCAGCGCGGGGCCAACGTCCTGACTTTC.

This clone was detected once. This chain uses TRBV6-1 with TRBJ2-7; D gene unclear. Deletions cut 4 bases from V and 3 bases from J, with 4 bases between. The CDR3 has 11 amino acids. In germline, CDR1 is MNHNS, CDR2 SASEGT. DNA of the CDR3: TGTGCCAGCAGTGGATACTACGAGCAGTACTTC. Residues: CASSGYYEQYF.

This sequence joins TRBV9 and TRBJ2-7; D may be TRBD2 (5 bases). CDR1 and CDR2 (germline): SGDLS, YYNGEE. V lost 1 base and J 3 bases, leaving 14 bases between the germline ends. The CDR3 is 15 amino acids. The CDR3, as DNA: TGTGCCAGCAGCGTATGGACTCGAAAAGACTACGAGCAGTACTTC. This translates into CASSVWTRKDYEQYF.

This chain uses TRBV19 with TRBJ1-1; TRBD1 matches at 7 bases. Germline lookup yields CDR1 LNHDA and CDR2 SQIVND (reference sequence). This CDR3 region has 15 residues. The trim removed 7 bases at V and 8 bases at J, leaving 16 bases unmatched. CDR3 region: CASKEGASGSREAFF. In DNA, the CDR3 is TGTGCCAGTAAAGAGGGGGCCAGCGGCTCCCGCGAAGCTTTCTTT.

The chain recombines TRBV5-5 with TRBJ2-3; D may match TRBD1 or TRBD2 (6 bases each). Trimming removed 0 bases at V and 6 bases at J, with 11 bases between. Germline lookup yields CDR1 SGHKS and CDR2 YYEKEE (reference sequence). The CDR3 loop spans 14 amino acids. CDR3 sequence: CASSLETRGDTQYF. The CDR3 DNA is TGTGCCAGCAGCTTGGAGACTAGGGGGGATACGCAGTATTTT.

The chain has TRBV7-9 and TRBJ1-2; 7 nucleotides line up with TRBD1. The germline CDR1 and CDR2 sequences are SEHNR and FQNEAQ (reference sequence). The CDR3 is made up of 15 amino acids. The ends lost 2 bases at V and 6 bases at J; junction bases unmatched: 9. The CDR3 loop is CASSLQGQIGDGYTF. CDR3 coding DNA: TGTGCCAGCAGCTTACAGGGACAGATAGGAGATGGCTACACCTTC.

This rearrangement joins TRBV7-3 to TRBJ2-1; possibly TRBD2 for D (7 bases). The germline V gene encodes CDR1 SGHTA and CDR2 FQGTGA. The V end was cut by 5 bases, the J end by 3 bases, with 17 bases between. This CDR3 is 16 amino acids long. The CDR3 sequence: CASSLIGGAFYNEQFF. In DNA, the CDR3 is TGTGCCAGCAGCCTAATAGGGGGGGCTTTCTACAATGAGCAGTTCTTC.

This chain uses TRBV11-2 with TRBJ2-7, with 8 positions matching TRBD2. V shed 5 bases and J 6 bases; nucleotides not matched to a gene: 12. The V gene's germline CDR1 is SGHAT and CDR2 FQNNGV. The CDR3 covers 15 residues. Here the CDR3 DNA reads TGTGCCAGCAGCCCCCGAGCGGGAGCGTCTGGCGAGCAGTACTTC. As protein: CASSPRAGASGEQYF.

In nucleotides, the CDR3 is TGTGCCAGCAACCAAGAAAGTAGCGGGAGTTACGAGCAGTACTTC. Translation gives CASNQESSGSYEQYF. V and J are TRBV11-3 and TRBJ2-7; 9 positions agree with TRBD2. This CDR3 is 15 amino acids long. With V trimmed by 7 bases and J by 4 bases, 11 bases remained unmatched. Germline V gene lookup returns CDR1 SGHNT and CDR2 YENEEA.

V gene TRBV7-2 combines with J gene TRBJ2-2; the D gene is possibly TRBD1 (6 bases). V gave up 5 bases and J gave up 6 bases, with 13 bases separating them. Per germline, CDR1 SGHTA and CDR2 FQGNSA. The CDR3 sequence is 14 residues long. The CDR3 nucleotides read TGTGCCAGCAGCGCCCACAGGGACGCCGGGGAGCTGTTTTTT. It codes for CASSAHRDAGELFF.

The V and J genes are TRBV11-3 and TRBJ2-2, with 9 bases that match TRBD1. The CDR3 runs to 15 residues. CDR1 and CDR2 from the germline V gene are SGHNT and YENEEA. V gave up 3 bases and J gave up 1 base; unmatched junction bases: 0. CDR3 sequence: CASSLGQGNTGELFF. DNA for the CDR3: TGTGCCAGCAGCTTGGGACAGGGGAACACCGGGGAGCTGTTTTTT.

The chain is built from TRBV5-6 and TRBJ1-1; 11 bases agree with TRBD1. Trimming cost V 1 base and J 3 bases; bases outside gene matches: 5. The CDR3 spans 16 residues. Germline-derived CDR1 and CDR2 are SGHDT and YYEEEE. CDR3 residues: CASSLWTGGSYTEAFF. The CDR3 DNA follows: TGTGCCAGCAGCTTGTGGACAGGGGGCTCGTACACTGAAGCTTTCTTT.

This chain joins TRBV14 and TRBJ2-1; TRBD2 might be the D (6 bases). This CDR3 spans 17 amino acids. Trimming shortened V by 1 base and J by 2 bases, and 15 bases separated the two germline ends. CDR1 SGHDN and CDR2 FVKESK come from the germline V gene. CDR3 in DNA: TGTGCCAGCAGCCAAGCCATCAAAGGGACTGCCTACAATGAGCAGTTCTTC. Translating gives CASSQAIKGTAYNEQFF.

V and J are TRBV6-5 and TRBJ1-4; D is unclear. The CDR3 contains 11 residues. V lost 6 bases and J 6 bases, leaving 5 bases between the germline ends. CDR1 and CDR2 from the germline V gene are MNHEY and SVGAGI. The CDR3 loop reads CASRRDEKLFF. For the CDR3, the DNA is TGTGCCAGCAGGAGGGATGAAAAACTGTTTTTT.

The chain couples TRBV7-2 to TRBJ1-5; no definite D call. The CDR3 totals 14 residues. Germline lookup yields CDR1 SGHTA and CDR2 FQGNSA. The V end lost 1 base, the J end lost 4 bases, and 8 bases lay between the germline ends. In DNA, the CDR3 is TGTGCCAGCAGCTTAGGCCTGGGGAATCAGCCCCAGCATTTT. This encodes CASSLGLGNQPQHF.

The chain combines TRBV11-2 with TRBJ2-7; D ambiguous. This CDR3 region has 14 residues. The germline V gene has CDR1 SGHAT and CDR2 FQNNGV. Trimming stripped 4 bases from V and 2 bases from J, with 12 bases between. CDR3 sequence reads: CASSSQTSTYEQYF. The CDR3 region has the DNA TGTGCCAGCAGCTCCCAGACCTCTACCTACGAGCAGTACTTC.

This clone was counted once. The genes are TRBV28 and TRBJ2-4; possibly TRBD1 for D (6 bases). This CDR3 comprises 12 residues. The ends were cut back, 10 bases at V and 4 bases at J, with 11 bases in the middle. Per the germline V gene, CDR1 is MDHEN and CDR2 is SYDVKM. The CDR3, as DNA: TGTGCCACCAACCAGGGGAAAAACATTCAGTACTTC. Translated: CATNQGKNIQYF. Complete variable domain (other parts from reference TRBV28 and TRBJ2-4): DVKVTQSSRYLVKRTGEKVFLECVQDMDHENMFWYRQDPGLGLRLIYFSYDVKMKEKGDIPEGYSVSREKKERFSLILESASTNQTSMYLCATNQGKNIQYFGAGTRLSVL.

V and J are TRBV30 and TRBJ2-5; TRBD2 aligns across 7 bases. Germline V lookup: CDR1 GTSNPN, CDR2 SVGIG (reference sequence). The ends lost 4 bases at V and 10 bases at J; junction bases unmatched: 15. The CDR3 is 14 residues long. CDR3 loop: CAWTSPAGTRDQYF. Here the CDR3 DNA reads TGTGCCTGGACCTCACCAGCGGGGACCCGGGACCAGTACTTC.

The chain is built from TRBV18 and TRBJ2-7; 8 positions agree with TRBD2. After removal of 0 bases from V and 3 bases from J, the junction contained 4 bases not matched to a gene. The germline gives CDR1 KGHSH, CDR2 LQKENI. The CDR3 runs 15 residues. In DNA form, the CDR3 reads TGTGCCAGCTCACCACCGTCACTAGCGGACTACGAGCAGTACTTC. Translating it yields CASSPPSLADYEQYF.

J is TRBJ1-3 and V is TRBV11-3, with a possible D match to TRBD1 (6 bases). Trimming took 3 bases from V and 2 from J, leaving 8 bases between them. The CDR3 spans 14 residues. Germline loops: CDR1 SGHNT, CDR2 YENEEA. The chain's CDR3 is CASSFYRAGNTIYF. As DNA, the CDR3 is TGTGCCAGCAGCTTCTACAGGGCTGGAAACACCATATATTTT. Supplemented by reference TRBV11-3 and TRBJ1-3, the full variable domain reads EAGVVQSPRYKIIEKKQPVAFWCNPISGHNTLYWYLQNLGQGPELLIRYENEEAVDDSQLPKDRFSAERLKGVDSTLKIQPAELGDSAVYLCASSFYRAGNTIYFGEGSWLTVV.

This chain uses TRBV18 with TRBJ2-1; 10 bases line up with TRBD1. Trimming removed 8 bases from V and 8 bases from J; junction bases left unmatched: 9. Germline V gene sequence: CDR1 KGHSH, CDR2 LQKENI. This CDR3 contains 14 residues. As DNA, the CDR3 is TGTGCCAGCCAGGGGACAGGGGCTTTGCATGAGCAGTTCTTC. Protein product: CASQGTGALHEQFF.

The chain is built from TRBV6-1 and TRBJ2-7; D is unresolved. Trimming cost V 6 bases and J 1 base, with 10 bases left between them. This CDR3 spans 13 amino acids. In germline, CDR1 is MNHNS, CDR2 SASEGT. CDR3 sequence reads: CASSLDGSYEQYF. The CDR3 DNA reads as TGTGCCAGCAGCCTGGACGGTTCCTACGAGCAGTACTTC.

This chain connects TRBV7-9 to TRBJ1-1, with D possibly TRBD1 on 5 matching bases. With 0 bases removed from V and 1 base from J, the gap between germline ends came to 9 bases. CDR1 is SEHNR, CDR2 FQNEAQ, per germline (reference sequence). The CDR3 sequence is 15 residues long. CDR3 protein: CASSLAGTTNTEAFF. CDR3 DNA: TGTGCCAGCAGCTTAGCGGGGACGACGAACACTGAAGCTTTCTTT.

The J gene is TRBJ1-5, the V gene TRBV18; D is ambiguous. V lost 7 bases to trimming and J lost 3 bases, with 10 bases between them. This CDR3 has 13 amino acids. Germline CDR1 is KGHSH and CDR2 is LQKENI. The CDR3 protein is CASFREPNQPQHF. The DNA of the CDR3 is TGTGCCAGCTTCCGGGAGCCCAATCAGCCCCAGCATTTT.

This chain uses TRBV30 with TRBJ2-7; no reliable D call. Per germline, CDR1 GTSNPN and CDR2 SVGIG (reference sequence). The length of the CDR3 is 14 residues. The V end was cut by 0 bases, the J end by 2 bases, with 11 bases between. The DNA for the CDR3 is TGTGCCTGGAGTGTACCGAGTTACCCCTACGAGCAGTACTTC. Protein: CAWSVPSYPYEQYF.